These 10 T cell receptor beta chains were sequenced from one sample in a study of T cell repertoires in cytomegalovirus infection. MiXCR was run by TCRdb on the reads, yielding one entry per CDR3 protein. This sample carries approximately 170,000 distinct CDR3 sequences, around 14% of them seen once, and the ten largest clones take roughly 30%. Sequenced input: PBMCs. The receptors were gathered from a human donor in good health (CMV status not recorded). Some clones in this sample may be carry-over from other donors' samples.

The chain links TRBV10-3 to TRBJ1-1; D not resolved. V gave up 3 bases and J gave up 6 bases, with 8 bases separating them. There are 12 residues in the CDR3. Germline CDR1 and CDR2: ENHRY and SYGVKD. CDR3 in DNA: TGTGCCATCAGTGAAAGGAAGGCTGAAGCTTTCTTT. This codes for CAISERKAEAFF.

This clonotype came up a few times. CDR3 residues: CASSDTGVYGYTF. CDR3 in DNA: TGTGCCAGCAGCGACACAGGGGTCTATGGCTACACCTTC. The chain links TRBV5-6 to TRBJ1-2; 7 bases line up with TRBD1. With 4 bases clipped from V and 4 bases from J, the junction kept 4 bases outside the gene matches. This CDR3 is 13 amino acids long. Per the germline V gene, CDR1 is SGHDT and CDR2 is YYEEEE.

This chain's CDR3 is CASSFQRYQETQYF. The CDR3 nucleotides are TGTGCCAGCAGCTTCCAGAGGTACCAAGAGACCCAGTACTTC. The V and J genes are TRBV7-9 and TRBJ2-5; unclear D gene. The germline V and J ends were trimmed by 3 bases and 0 bases, with 8 bases remaining between them. The CDR3 has 14 amino acids. Germline V CDR1 and CDR2: SEHNR, FQNEAQ (reference sequence). The entire variable domain, with the rest obtained from reference TRBV7-9 and TRBJ2-5, is as follows: DTGVSQNPRHKITKRGQNVTFRCDPISEHNRLYWYRQTLGQGPEFLTYFQNEAQLEKSRLLSDRFSAERPKGSFSTLEIQRTEQGDSAMYLCASSFQRYQETQYFGPGTRLLVL.

The sample holds many counts of this clonotype. V usage is TRBV12-3 or TRBV12-4 and J usage is TRBJ2-2; the D is unclear. Trimming cost V 6 bases and J 1 base, with 12 bases left between them. There are 15 residues in the CDR3. The CDR3 region is CASRPPQLNTGELFF. CDR3 bases: TGTGCCAGCAGACCTCCCCAGCTGAACACCGGGGAGCTGTTTTTT.

In its sample, this clonotype was seen a few times. The chain recombines TRBV9 with TRBJ2-7; 9 bases are a match to TRBD1. Germline CDR1 is SGDLS and CDR2 is YYNGEE. V gave up 3 bases and J gave up 5 bases; unmatched junction bases: 9. This CDR3 region has 15 residues. As DNA, the CDR3 is TGTGCCAGCAGCGCCCAACAGGGGGCAACGGACGAGCAGTACTTC. Amino acids: CASSAQQGATDEQYF.

This clonotype was detected many times. This chain uses TRBV7-2 with TRBJ2-1; 7 nucleotides agree with TRBD2. V gave up 4 bases and J gave up 4 bases; unmatched junction bases: 7. CDR3 length: 15 amino acids. CDR1 and CDR2 from the germline V gene are SGHTA and FQGNSA. The DNA for the CDR3 is TGTGCCAGCAGCTCAAAGCGGGGACCTTACAATGAGCAGTTCTTC. Protein product: CASSSKRGPYNEQFF.

The table lists this clonotype with many counts. The J gene is TRBJ1-2, the V gene TRBV10-3; D might be TRBD1 (6 bases). The CDR3 covers 14 residues. V was shortened by 2 bases and J by 2 bases, with 9 bases between the two germline ends. Germline-derived CDR1 and CDR2 are ENHRY and SYGVKD. The CDR3 DNA reads TGTGCCATCAGTGAGCAGGGGATAAACTATGGCTACACCTTC. Its translation: CAISEQGINYGYTF.

This clonotype has a count of ten or more. The J gene is TRBJ2-7, the V gene TRBV7-2; maybe TRBD1 (5 bases). Germline CDR1 is SGHTA and CDR2 is FQGNSA. V was cut by 3 bases and J by 5 bases, with 8 bases left in between. The CDR3 sequence is 12 residues long. CDR3 in DNA: TGTGCCAGCAGCTTTAAAGGGGACGAGCAGTACTTC. As protein: CASSFKGDEQYF. Variable domain in full (rest from reference TRBV7-2 and TRBJ2-7): GAGVSQSPSNKVTEKGKDVELRCDPISGHTALYWYRQSLGQGLEFLIYFQGNSAPDKSGLPSDRFSAERTGGSVSTLTIQRTQQEDSAVYLCASSFKGDEQYFGPGTRLTVT.

This clonotype was seen ten or more times. V and J are TRBV7-2 and TRBJ2-2, with D perhaps matching TRBD2 (6 bases). The V end was cut by 5 bases, the J end by 6 bases, with 16 bases between. The CDR3 is 15 amino acids. Germline CDR1 and CDR2: SGHTA and FQGNSA. The CDR3 DNA reads TGTGCCAGCAGCGCCATTATGGGGGGTGCCGGGGAGCTGTTTTTT. It codes for CASSAIMGGAGELFF.

This clonotype was found many times. The chain carries TRBV28 and TRBJ2-7; no definite D call. Germline V gene sequence: CDR1 MDHEN, CDR2 SYDVKM. The length of the CDR3 is 11 residues. V was clipped by 1 base and J by 9 bases, with 7 bases between them. The DNA for the CDR3 is TGTGCCAGCAGTTTATCGGGTATGCAGTACTTC. Translating gives CASSLSGMQYF.